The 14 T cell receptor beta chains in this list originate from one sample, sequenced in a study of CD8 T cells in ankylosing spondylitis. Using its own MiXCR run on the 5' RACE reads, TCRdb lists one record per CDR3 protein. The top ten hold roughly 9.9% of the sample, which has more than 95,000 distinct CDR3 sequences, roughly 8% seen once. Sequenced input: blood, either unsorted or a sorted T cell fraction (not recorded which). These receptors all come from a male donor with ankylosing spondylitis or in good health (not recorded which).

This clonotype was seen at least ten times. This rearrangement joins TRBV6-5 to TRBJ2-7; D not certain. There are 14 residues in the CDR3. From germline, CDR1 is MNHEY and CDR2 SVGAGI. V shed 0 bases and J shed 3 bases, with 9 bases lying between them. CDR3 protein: CASSYSILGYEQYF. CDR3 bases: TGTGCCAGCAGTTACTCGATCCTGGGCTACGAGCAGTACTTC.

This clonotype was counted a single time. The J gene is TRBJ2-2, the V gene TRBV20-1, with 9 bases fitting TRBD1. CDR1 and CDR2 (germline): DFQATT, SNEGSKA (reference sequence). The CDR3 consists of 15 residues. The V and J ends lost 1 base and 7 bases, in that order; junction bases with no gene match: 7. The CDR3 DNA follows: TGCAGTGCTAGAGTCAAGGGACAGGGAATCGGGGAGCTGTTTTTT. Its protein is CSARVKGQGIGELFF.

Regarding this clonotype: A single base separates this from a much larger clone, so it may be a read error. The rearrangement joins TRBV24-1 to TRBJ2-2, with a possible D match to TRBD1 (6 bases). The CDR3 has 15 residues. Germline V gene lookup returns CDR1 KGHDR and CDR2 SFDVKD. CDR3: CATSGQGRDTGALFF. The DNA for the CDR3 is TGTGCCACCAGTGGCCAGGGACGGGACACCGGGGCGCTGTTTTTT.

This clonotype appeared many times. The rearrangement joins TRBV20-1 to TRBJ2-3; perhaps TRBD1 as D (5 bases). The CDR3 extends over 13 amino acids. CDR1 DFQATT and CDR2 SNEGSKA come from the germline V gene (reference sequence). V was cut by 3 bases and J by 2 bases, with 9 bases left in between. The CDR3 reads CSARAGFTDTQYF. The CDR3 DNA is TGCAGTGCTAGGGCAGGGTTCACAGATACGCAGTATTTT.

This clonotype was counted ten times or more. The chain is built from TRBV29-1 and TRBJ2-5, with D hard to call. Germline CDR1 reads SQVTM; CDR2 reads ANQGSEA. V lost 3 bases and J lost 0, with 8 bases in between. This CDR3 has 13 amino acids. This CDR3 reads CSVEQDNQETQYF. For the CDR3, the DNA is TGCAGCGTTGAGCAGGATAACCAAGAGACCCAGTACTTC.

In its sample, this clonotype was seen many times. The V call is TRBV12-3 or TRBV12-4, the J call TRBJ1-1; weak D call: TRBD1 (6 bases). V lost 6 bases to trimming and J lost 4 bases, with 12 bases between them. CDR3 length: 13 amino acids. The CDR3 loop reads CASSGQCVTEAFF. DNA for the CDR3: TGTGCCAGCAGCGGACAGTGTGTCACTGAAGCTTTCTTT.

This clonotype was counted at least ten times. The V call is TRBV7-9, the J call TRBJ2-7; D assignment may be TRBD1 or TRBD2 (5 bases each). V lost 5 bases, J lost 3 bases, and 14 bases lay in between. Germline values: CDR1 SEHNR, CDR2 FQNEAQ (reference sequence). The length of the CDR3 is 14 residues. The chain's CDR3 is CASSPPGPLYEQYF. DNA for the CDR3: TGTGCCAGCAGCCCTCCGGGACCTCTCTACGAGCAGTACTTC.

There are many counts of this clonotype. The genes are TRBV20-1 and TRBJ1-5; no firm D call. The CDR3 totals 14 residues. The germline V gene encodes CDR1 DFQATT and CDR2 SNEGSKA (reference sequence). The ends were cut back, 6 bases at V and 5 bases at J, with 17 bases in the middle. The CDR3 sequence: CSAISETADQPQHF. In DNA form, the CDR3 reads TGCAGTGCCATCTCGGAGACCGCTGATCAGCCCCAGCATTTT.

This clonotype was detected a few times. DNA of the CDR3: TGTGCCAGCAGTTACTCGCGTACCACTGAAGCTTTCTTT. Translating gives CASSYSRTTEAFF. The gene calls are TRBV6-5 and TRBJ1-1; D gene ambiguous. The CDR3 consists of 13 residues. Germline-derived CDR1 and CDR2 are MNHEY and SVGAGI. Trimming took 0 bases from V and 4 from J, leaving 6 bases between them.

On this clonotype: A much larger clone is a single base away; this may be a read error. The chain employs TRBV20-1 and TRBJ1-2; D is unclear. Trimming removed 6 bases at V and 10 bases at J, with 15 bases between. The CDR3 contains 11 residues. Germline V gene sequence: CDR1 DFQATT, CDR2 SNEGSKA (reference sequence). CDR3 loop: CSAGLVSDYTF. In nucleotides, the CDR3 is TGCAGTGCCGGGCTGGTGTCTGACTACACCTTC.

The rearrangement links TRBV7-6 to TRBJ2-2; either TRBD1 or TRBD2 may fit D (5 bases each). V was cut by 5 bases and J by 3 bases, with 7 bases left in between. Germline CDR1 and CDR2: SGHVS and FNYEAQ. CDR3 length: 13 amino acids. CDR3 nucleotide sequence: TGTGCCAGCAGCCGGGGCTACACCGGGGAGCTGTTTTTT. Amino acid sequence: CASSRGYTGELFF.

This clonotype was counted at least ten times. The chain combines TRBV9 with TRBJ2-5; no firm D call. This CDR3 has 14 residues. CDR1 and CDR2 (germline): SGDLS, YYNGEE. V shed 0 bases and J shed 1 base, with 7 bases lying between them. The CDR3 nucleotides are TGTGCCAGCAGCGTAGTAGCCTCCCAAGAGACCCAGTACTTC. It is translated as CASSVVASQETQYF.

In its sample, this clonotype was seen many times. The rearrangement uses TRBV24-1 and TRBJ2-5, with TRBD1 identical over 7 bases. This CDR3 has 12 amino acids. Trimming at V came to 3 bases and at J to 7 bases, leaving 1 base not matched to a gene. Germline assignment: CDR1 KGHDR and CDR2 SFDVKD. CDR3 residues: CATSDRQGTQYF. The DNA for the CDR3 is TGTGCCACCAGTGATCGACAGGGGACCCAGTACTTC.

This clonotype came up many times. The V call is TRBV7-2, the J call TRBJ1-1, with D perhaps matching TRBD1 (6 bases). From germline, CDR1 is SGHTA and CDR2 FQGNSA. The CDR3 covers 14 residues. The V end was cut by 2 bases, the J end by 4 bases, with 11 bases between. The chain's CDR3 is CASSLRGVGTEAFF. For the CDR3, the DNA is TGTGCCAGCAGCTTAAGGGGGGTAGGCACTGAAGCTTTCTTT.